The source of this T cell receptor beta chain is a study of radiation and T cells in renal cell carcinoma. As to time point: baseline pretreatment blood. Treatment indicated: 15 Gy SBRT to primary tumor, nephrectomy 4 weeks later. Radiation-treated patients gave blood at baseline, week 2 and week 4. The assay was immunoSEQ multiplex PCR, and TCRdb's table has in-frame clones only and misses some. The data contain about 140,000 clones, 83% of them singletons. Per the germline V gene, CDR1 is SQVTM and CDR2 is ANQGSEA. Trimming shortened V by 4 bases and J by 4 bases, and 5 bases separated the two germline ends. The CDR3 runs to 10 residues.

J is TRBJ2-7 and V is TRBV29-1; D is unclear. This sequence originates from a woman aged 45-59 years with renal cell carcinoma. Sequenced here: blood, sampled from a patient whose treatment included radiotherapy and nephrectomy. CDR3 region: CSVVEYEQYF. For the CDR3, the DNA is TGCAGCGTTGTTGAGTACGAGCAGTACTTC.